This entry lists 7 T cell receptor beta chains sequenced from one sample in a study of shared clonotypes between healthy human individuals. Measured with immunoSEQ multiplex PCR; TCRdb has only the in-frame clones, and not every one. The table has approximately 2.4 million clones, almost 96% seen once. The sequencing input was naive CD4+ T cells sorted from blood. Documented subset: CD45RA+ positively selected. These receptors came from a man aged 18 to 30 in good health.

CDR3 sequence reads: CASSLADGMNTEAFF. CDR3 bases: TGTGCCAGCAGCTTAGCCGACGGTATGAACACTGAAGCTTTCTTT. V usage is TRBV7-2 and J usage is TRBJ1-1; no firm D call. Germline loops: CDR1 SGHTA, CDR2 FQGNSA. V was pared by 0 bases and J by 0 bases, with 8 bases between. The CDR3 spans 15 residues.

This chain joins TRBV5-4 and TRBJ2-1; 9 bases line up with TRBD2. This CDR3 comprises 16 residues. After removal of 3 bases from V and 5 bases from J, the junction contained 9 bases not matched to a gene. The germline V gene encodes CDR1 SGHNT and CDR2 YYREEE (reference sequence). The DNA for the CDR3 is TGTGCCAGCAGCTCAGCGGGACTAGCAAGGGACAATGAGCAGTTCTTC. Its translation: CASSSAGLARDNEQFF.

The J gene is TRBJ2-3, the V gene TRBV6-6, with D possibly matching TRBD1 (6 bases). The germline gives CDR1 MNHNY, CDR2 SVGAGI (reference sequence). This CDR3 comprises 14 residues. The V and J ends lost 6 bases and 2 bases respectively, with 12 bases between them. The CDR3 DNA sequence: TGTGCCAGCAGCCCGGGACACATCACAGATACGCAGTATTTT. Amino acids: CASSPGHITDTQYF.

This clone was recorded once. The V call is TRBV11-2, the J call TRBJ1-3; D remains ambiguous. Trimming stripped 5 bases from V and 0 bases from J, with 14 bases between. This CDR3 is 16 amino acids long. Germline V lookup: CDR1 SGHAT, CDR2 FQNNGV. CDR3 region: CASSPNRAGSGNTIYF. The CDR3 DNA reads TGTGCCAGCAGCCCGAATAGGGCGGGCTCTGGAAACACCATATATTTT.

The V call is TRBV19, the J call TRBJ2-2; TRBD1 might be the D (6 bases). Germline lookup yields CDR1 LNHDA and CDR2 SQIVND (reference sequence). The CDR3 runs to 15 residues. Trimming cost V 5 bases and J 5 bases, with 15 bases left between them. CDR3 sequence reads: CASSQGIARTGELFF. The CDR3 nucleotides are TGTGCCAGTAGTCAGGGGATAGCAAGGACCGGGGAGCTGTTTTTT.

This clone was observed a single time. The chain carries TRBV11-2 and TRBJ2-1, with TRBD2 matching 16 bases. The CDR3 extends over 19 amino acids. CDR1 is SGHAT, CDR2 FQNNGV, per germline. After removal of 4 bases from V and 8 bases from J, the junction contained 14 bases not matched to a gene. The CDR3 here is CASSSVPGLAGGPQDEQFF. The DNA for the CDR3 is TGTGCCAGCAGCTCAGTCCCGGGACTAGCGGGGGGGCCCCAGGATGAGCAGTTCTTC.

Comments on this clone: This sample includes further DNA sequences coding for the same CDR3. The chain recombines TRBV7-2 with TRBJ1-2; D possibly corresponds to TRBD1 (5 bases). The CDR3 is made up of 14 amino acids. V lost 1 base, J lost 5 bases, and 11 bases lay in between. CDR1 is SGHTA and CDR2 is FQGNSA in the germline V gene. CDR3 nucleotides: TGTGCCAGCAGCTTAGGCGACAGACCTTATGGCTACACCTTC. It translates to CASSLGDRPYGYTF.